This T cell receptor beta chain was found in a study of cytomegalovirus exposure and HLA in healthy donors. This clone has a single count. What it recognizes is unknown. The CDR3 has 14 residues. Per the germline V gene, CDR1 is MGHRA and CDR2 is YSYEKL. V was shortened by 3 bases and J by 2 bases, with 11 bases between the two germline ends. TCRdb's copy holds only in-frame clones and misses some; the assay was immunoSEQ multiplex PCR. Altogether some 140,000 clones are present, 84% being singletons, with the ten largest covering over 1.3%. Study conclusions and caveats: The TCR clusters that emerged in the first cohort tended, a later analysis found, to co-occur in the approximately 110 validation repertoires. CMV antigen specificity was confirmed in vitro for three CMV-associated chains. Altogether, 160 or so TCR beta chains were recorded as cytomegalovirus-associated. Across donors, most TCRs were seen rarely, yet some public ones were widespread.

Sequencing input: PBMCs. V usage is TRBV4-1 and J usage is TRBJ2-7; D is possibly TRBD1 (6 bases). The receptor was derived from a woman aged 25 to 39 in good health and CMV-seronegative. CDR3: CASSQGAGTYEQYF. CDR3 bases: TGCGCCAGCAGCCAGGGGGCAGGGACCTACGAGCAGTACTTC.